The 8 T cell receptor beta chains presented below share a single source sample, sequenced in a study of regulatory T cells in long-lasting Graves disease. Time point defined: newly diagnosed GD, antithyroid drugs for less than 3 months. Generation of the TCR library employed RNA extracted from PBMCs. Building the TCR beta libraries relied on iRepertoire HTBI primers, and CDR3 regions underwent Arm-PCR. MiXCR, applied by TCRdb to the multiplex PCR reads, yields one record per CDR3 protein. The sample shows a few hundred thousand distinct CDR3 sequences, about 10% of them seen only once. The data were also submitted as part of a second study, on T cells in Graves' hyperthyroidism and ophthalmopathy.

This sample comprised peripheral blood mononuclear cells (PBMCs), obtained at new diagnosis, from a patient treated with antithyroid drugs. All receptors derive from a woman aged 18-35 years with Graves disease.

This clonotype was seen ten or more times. The CDR3 region is CASTDGTSGIRSYNEQFF. CDR3 DNA sequence: TGTGCCAGCACCGACGGGACTAGCGGGATCCGGTCCTACAATGAGCAGTTCTTC. This sequence joins TRBV6-1 and TRBJ2-1, with 13 bases lining up with TRBD2. CDR1 is MNHNS, CDR2 SASEGT, per germline. The CDR3 length is 18 residues. J was trimmed by 1 base and V by 7 bases; bases with no gene match: 10.

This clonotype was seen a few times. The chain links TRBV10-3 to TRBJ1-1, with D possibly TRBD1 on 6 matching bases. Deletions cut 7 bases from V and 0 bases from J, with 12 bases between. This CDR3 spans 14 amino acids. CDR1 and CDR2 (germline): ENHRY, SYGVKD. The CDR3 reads CAINRDTLNTEAFF. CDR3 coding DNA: TGTGCCATCAACCGGGACACTTTGAACACTGAAGCTTTCTTT.

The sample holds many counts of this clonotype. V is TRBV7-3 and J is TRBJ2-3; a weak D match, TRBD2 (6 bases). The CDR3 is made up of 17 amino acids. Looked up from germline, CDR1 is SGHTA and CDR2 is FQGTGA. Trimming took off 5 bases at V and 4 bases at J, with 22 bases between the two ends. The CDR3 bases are TGTGCCAGCAGCCCTGAGGTGTGGAGGGTTTGGGCAGATACGCAGTATTTT. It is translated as CASSPEVWRVWADTQYF.

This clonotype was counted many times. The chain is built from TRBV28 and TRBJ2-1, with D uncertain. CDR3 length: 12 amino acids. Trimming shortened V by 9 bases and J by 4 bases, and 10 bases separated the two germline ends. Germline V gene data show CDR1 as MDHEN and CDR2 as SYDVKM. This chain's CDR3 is CASRARYNEQFF. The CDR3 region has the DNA TGTGCCAGTCGCGCCAGGTACAATGAGCAGTTCTTC.

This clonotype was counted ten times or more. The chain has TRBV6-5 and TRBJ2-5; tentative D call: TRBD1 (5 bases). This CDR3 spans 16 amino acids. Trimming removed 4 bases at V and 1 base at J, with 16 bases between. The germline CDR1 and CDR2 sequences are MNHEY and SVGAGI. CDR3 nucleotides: TGTGCCAGCAGTTCAATATACGATGACAGCCAAGAGACCCAGTACTTC. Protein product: CASSSIYDDSQETQYF.

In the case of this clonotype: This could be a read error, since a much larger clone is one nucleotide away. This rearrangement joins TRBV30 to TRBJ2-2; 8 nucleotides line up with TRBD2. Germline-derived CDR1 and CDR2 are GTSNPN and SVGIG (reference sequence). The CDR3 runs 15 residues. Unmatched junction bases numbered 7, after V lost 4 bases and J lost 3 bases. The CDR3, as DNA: TGTGCCTGGAAGGAGCGGGAGAGAGACACCGGGGAGCTGTTTTTT. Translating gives CAWKERERDTGELFF.

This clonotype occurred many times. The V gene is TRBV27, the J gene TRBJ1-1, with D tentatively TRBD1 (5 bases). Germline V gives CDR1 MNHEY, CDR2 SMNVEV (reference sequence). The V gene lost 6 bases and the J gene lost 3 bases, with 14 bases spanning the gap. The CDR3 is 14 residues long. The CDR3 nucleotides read TGTGCCAGCAGGGGGAGGGACGAGGACACTGAAGCTTTCTTT. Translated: CASRGRDEDTEAFF.

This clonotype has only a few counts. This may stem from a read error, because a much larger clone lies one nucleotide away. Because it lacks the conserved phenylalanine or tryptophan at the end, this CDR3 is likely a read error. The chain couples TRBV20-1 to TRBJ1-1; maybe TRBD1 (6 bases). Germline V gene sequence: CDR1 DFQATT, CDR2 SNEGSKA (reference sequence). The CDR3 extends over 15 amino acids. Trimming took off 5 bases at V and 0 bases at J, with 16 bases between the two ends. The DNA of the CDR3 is TGCAGTGCTGGGGACACGAGGAGGATGAACACTGAAGCTTTCTCT. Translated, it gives CSAGDTRRMNTEAFS.